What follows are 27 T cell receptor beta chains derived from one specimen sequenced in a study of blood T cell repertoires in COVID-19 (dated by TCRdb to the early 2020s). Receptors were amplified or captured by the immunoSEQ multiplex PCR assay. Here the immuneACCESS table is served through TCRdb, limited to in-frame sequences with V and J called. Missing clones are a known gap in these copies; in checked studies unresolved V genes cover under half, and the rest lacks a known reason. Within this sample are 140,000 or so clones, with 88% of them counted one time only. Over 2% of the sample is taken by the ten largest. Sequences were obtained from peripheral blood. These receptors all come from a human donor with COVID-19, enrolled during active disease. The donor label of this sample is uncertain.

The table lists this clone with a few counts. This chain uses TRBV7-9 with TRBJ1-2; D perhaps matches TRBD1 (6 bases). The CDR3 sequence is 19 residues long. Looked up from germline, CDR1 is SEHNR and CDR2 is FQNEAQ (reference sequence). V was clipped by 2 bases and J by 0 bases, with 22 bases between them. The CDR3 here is CASSLYRDRFRGANYGYTF. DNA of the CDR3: TGTGCCAGCAGCTTATACCGGGACCGGTTCAGGGGCGCTAACTATGGCTACACCTTC.

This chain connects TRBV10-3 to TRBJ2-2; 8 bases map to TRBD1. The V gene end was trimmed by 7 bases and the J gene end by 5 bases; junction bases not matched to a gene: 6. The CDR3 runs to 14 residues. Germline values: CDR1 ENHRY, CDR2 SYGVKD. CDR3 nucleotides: TGTGCCATCACCGACAGGGGATCAACCGGGGAGCTGTTTTTT. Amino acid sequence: CAITDRGSTGELFF.

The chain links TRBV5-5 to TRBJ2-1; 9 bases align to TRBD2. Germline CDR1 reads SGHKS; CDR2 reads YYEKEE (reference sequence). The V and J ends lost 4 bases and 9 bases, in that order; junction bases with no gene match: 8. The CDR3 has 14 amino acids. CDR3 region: CASSPIYSGGEQFF. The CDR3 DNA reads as TGTGCCAGCAGCCCGATCTATAGCGGGGGTGAGCAGTTCTTC.

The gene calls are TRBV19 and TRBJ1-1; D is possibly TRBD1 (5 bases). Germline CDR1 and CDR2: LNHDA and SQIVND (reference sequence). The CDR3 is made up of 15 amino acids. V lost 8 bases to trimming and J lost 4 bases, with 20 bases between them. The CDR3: CASPARPGSGTEAFF. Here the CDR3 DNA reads TGTGCCAGTCCTGCTCGACCAGGGTCGGGCACTGAAGCTTTCTTT. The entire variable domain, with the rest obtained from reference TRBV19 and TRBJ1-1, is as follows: DGGITQSPKYLFRKEGQNVTLSCEQNLNHDAMYWYRQDPGQGLRLIYYSQIVNDFQKGDIAEGYSVSREKKESFPLTVTSAQKNPTAFYLCASPARPGSGTEAFFGQGTRLTVV.

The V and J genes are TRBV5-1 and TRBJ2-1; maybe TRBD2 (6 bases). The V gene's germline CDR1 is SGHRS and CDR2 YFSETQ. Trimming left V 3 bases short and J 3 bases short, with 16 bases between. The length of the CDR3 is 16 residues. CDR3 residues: CASSSLAGRLYNEQFF. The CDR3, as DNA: TGCGCCAGCAGCTCACTAGCAGGGCGGCTCTACAATGAGCAGTTCTTC.

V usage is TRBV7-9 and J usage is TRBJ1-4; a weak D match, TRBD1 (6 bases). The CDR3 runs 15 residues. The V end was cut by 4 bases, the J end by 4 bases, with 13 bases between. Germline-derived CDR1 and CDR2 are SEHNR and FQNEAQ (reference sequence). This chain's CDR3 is CASSSDRRVNEKLFF. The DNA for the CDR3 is TGTGCCAGCAGCTCCGACAGGCGGGTTAATGAAAAACTGTTTTTT.

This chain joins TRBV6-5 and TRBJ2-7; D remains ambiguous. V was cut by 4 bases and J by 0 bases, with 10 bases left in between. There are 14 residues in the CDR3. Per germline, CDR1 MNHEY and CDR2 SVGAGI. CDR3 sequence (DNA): TGTGCCAGCAGTTCAACTTTTAGCTCCTACGAGCAGTACTTC. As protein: CASSSTFSSYEQYF.

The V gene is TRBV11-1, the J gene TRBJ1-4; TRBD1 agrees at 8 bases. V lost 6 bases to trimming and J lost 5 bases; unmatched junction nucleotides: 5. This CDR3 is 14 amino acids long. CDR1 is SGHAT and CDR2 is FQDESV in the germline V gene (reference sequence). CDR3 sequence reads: CASSSDRDNEKLFF. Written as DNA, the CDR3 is TGTGCCAGCAGTTCGGACAGGGACAATGAAAAACTGTTTTTT.

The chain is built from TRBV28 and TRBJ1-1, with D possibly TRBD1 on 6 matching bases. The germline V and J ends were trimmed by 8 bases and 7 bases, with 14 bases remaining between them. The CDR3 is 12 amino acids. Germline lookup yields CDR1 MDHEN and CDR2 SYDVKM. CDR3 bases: TGTGCCAGCGGACAGCTGGGCAGTGAAGCTTTCTTT. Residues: CASGQLGSEAFF.

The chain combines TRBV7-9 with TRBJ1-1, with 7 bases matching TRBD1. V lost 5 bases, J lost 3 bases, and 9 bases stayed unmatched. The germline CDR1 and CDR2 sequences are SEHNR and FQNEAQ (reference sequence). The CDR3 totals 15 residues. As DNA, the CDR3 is TGTGCCAGCAGCCCCCGGACAGGTTTGCACACTGAAGCTTTCTTT. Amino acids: CASSPRTGLHTEAFF.

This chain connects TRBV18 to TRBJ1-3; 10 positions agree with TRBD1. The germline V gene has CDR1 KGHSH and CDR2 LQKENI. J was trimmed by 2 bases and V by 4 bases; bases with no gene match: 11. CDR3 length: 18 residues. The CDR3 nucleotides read TGTGCCAGCTCACTCCAAACCTCCGGGACAGGGGCTGGAAACACCATATATTTT. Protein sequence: CASSLQTSGTGAGNTIYF. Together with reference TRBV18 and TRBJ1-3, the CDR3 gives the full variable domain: NAGVMQNPRHLVRRRGQEARLRCSPMKGHSHVYWYRQLPEEGLKFMVYLQKENIIDESGMPKERFSAEFPKEGPSILRIQQVVRGDSAAYFCASSLQTSGTGAGNTIYFGEGSWLTVV.

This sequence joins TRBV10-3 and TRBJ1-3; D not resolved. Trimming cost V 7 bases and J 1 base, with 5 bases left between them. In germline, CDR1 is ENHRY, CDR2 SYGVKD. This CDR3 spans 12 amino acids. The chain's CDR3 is CAITGSGNTIYF. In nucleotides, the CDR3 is TGTGCCATCACAGGTTCTGGAAACACCATATATTTT.

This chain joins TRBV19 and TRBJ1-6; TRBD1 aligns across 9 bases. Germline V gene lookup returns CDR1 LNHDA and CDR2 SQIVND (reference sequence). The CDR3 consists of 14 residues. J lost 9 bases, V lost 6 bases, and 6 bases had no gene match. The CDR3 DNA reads TGTGCCAGTAGAGAGGGACAGGGAGGTTCACCCCTCCACTTT. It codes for CASREGQGGSPLHF. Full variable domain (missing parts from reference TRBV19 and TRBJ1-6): DGGITQSPKYLFRKEGQNVTLSCEQNLNHDAMYWYRQDPGQGLRLIYYSQIVNDFQKGDIAEGYSVSREKKESFPLTVTSAQKNPTAFYLCASREGQGGSPLHFGNGTRLTVT.

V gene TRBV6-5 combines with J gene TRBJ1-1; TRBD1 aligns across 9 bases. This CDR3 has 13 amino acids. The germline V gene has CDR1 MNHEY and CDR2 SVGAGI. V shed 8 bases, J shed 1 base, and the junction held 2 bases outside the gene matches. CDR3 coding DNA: TGTGCCAGCGGGGACAGGGCGAACACTGAAGCTTTCTTT. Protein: CASGDRANTEAFF.

CDR3 coding DNA: TGTGCCAGCAGCTTACAGGGCTACTACAATGAGCAGTTCTTC. The encoded protein is CASSLQGYYNEQFF. This chain connects TRBV7-9 to TRBJ2-1, with D tentatively TRBD1 (5 bases). The CDR3 is 14 amino acids. Germline V lookup: CDR1 SEHNR, CDR2 FQNEAQ (reference sequence). Trimming removed 2 bases at V and 3 bases at J, with 8 bases between.

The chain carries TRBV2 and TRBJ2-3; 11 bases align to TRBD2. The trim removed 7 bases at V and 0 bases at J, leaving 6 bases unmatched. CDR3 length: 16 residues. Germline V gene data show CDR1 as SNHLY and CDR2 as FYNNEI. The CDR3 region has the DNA TGTGCCAGCAAAGGGACTAGCGGCTCTAGCACAGATACGCAGTATTTT. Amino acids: CASKGTSGSSTDTQYF.

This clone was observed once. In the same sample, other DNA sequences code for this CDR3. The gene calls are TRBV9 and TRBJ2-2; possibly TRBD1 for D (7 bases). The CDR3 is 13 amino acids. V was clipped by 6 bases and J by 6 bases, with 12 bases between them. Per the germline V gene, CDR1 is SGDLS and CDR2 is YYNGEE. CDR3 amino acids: CASTRGVPGELFF. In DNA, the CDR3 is TGTGCCAGCACCAGGGGGGTCCCCGGGGAGCTGTTTTTT.

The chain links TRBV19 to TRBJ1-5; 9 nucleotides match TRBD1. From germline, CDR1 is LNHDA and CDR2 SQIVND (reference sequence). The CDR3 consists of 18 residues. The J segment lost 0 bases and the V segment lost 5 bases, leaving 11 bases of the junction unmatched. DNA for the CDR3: TGTGCCAGTAGTCCTCGGCGGGACAGGGCCTATAGCAATCAGCCCCAGCATTTT. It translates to CASSPRRDRAYSNQPQHF.

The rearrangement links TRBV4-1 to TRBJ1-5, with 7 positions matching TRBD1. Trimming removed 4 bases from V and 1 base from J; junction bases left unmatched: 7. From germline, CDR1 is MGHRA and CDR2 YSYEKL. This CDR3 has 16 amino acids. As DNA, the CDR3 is TGCGCCAGCAGCCCCGAGGGGGCGCCGAGCAATCAGCCCCAGCATTTT. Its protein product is CASSPEGAPSNQPQHF.

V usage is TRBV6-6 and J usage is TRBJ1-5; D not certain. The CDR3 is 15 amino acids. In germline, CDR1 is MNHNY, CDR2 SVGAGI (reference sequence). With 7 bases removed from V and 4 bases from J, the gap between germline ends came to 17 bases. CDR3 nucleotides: TGTGCCAGCACCCGGGGAAGGGCCCTAAATCAGCCCCAGCATTTT. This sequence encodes CASTRGRALNQPQHF.

The chain's CDR3 is CASSRGRDRQPQHF. CDR3 nucleotides: TGTGCCAGCTCACGGGGCAGGGACAGGCAGCCCCAGCATTTT. V usage is TRBV18 and J usage is TRBJ1-5; 8 bases match TRBD1. The CDR3 has 14 amino acids. V was clipped by 4 bases and J by 7 bases; unmatched bases: 6. CDR1 and CDR2 from the germline V gene are KGHSH and LQKENI.

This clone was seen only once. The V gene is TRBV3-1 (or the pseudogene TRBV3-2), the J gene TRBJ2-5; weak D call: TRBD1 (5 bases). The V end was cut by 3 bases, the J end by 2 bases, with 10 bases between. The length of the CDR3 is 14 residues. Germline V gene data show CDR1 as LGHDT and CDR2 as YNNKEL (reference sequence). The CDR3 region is CASSHRAGQETQYF. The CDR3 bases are TGTGCCAGCAGCCACAGGGCAGGGCAAGAGACCCAGTACTTC.

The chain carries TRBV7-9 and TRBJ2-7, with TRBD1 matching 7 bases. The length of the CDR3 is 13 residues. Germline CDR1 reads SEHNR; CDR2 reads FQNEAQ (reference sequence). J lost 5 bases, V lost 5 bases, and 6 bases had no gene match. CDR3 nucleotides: TGTGCCAGCAGCGAACAGGGGCCGGACGAGCAGTACTTC. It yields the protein CASSEQGPDEQYF.

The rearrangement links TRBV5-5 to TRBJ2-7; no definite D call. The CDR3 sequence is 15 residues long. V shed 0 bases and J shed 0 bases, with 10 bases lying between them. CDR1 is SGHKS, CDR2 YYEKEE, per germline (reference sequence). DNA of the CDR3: TGTGCCAGCAGCTTGGCCAAACAGAGCTCCTACGAGCAGTACTTC. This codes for CASSLAKQSSYEQYF.

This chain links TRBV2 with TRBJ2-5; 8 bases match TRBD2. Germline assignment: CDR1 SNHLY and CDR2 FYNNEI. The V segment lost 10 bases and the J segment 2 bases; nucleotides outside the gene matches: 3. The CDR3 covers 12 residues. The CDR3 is CATGTRQETQYF. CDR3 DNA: TGTGCCACCGGGACTAGACAAGAGACCCAGTACTTC. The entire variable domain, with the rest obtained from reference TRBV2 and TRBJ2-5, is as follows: EPEVTQTPSHQVTQMGQEVILRCVPISNHLYFYWYRQILGQKVEFLVSFYNNEISEKSEIFDDQFSVERPDGSNFTLKIRSTKLEDSAMYFCATGTRQETQYFGPGTRLLVL.

DNA of the CDR3: TGCGCCAGCAGTGAATCTGGTAGCGGGGGAGGCAATGAGCAGTTCTTC. Protein: CASSESGSGGGNEQFF. The chain is built from TRBV10-2 and TRBJ2-1; TRBD2 matches 9 bases. Trimming removed 3 bases from V and 6 bases from J; junction bases left unmatched: 9. Germline CDR1 WSHSY, CDR2 SAAADI. This CDR3 is 16 amino acids long.

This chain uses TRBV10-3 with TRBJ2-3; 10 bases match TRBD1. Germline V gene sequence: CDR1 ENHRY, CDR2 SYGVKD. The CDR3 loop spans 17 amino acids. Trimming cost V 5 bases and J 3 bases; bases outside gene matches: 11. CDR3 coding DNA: TGTGCCATCAGTCCGCGACAGGGGGCTCGAGGTACAGATACGCAGTATTTT. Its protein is CAISPRQGARGTDTQYF.